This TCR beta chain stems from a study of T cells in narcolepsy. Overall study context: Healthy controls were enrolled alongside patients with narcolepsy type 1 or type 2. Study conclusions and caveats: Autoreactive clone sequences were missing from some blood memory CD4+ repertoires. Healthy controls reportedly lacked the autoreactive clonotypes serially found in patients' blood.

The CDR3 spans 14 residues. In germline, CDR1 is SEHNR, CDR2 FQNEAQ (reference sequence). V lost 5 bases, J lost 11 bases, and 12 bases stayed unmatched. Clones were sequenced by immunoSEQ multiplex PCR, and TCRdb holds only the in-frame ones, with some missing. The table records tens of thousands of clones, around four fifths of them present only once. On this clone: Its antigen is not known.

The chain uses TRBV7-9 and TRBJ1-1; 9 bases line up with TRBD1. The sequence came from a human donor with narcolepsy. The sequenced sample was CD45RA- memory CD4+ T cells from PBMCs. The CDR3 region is CASSRGTGSRGAFF. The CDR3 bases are TGTGCCAGCAGCCGTGGGACAGGGAGTCGAGGGGCTTTCTTT.